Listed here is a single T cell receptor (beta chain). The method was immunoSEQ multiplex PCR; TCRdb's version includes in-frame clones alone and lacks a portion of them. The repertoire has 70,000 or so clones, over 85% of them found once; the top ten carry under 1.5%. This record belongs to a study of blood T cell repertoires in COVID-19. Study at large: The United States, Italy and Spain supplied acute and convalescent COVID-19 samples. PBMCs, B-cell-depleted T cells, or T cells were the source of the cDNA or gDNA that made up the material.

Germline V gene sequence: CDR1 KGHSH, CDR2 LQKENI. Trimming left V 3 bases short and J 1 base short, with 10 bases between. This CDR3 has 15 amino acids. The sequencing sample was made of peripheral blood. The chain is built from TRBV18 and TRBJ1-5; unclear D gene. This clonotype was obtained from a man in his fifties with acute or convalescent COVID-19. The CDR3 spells CASSPTQSSNQPQHF. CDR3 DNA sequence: TGTGCCAGCTCACCTACACAGTCAAGCAATCAGCCCCAGCATTTT.